This TCR beta chain appears in the sequencing data of a study of T cells after yellow fever vaccination. Researchers made TCR cDNA using 5'RACE template switching, and this step added a universal primer site and UMIs. TCRdb redid the calling of the 5' RACE reads with MiXCR, one entry per CDR3 protein. Among hundreds of thousands of distinct CDR3 sequences listed, about 12% were seen once. This clonotype was detected many times. The sequences come from PBMCs, collected on the day of the yellow fever booster vaccination. This receptor was obtained from a man younger than 40 who received the YFV17D yellow fever vaccine.

CDR3 amino acids: CASSLIAGPYNEQFF. CDR3 nucleotide sequence: TGTGCCAGCAGCTTAATAGCGGGACCCTACAATGAGCAGTTCTTC. V usage is TRBV7-8 and J usage is TRBJ2-1, with 8 bases matching TRBD2. Looked up from germline, CDR1 is SGHVS and CDR2 is FQNEAQ. With V trimmed by 2 bases and J by 2 bases, 2 bases remained unmatched. The length of the CDR3 is 15 residues.